The rows below give T cell receptor beta chains drawn from one sample of a study of post-analysis software for immune sequencing data. TCRdb re-called the PCR reads through MiXCR, storing one row per CDR3 protein. The sample holds 650,000 to 850,000 distinct CDR3 sequences, just over 45% seen once. The sequenced material came from blood. All receptors derive from a girl under 18 with multiple sclerosis. Each CDR3 is given with its conserved first and last residue. A D gene is named only where the DNA matches it firmly. Size is omitted from some rows. Given values are once, few, many or a class for expanded clones.

abundance: -
v_gene: TRBV9
d_gene: -
j_gene: TRBJ2-7
CDR3nt: TGTGCCAGCAGCGTAGGGGTTTTAGCATACGAGCAGTACTTC
CDR3aa: CASSVGVLAYEQYF

abundance: few
v_gene: TRBV18
d_gene: -
j_gene: TRBJ2-5
CDR3nt: TGTGCCAGCTCACTCGGGGACTCGCGTTCGTACAATGAGCAGTACTTC
CDR3aa: CASSLGDSRSYNEQYF

abundance: few
v_gene: TRBV2
d_gene: -
j_gene: TRBJ2-7
CDR3nt: TGTGCCAGCAGCTGGACAGCCCTCTCCTACGAGCAGTACTTC
CDR3aa: CASSWTALSYEQYF

abundance: -
v_gene: TRBV12-3/TRBV12-4
d_gene: -
j_gene: TRBJ1-5
CDR3nt: TGTGCCAGCAGTTTACAGGGTTTCACACAGCCCCAGCATTTT
CDR3aa: CASSLQGFTQPQHF

abundance: -
v_gene: TRBV10-1
d_gene: TRBD2
j_gene: TRBJ2-7
CDR3nt: TGCGCCAGCAGTGGATCCGGACTAGGCGAGCAGTACTTC
CDR3aa: CASSGSGLGEQYF

abundance: -
v_gene: TRBV11-1
d_gene: TRBD2
j_gene: TRBJ2-5
CDR3nt: TGTGCCAGCAGCTACCCGGGAGGCCCATCTATTGAGCAGTACTTC
CDR3aa: CASSYPGGPSIEQYF

abundance: -
v_gene: TRBV12-3/TRBV12-4
d_gene: TRBD1
j_gene: TRBJ1-5
CDR3nt: TGTGCCAGCAGTAACGGACAGGGCCAGCTTTATAGCAATCAGCCCCAGCATTTT
CDR3aa: CASSNGQGQLYSNQPQHF

abundance: -
v_gene: TRBV10-2
d_gene: -
j_gene: TRBJ2-2
CDR3nt: TGCGCCAGCACCGATGGGATCGACCGAGGCACCGGGGAGCTGTTTTTT
CDR3aa: CASTDGIDRGTGELFF

abundance: few
v_gene: TRBV6-5
d_gene: -
j_gene: TRBJ1-5
CDR3nt: TGTGCCAGCAGTTACTCCGGCCCGAATCAGCCCCAGCATTTT
CDR3aa: CASSYSGPNQPQHF

abundance: -
v_gene: TRBV6-1
d_gene: TRBD2
j_gene: TRBJ2-6
CDR3nt: TGTGCCAGCAGTGTAGCGGGAATGTACTCTGGGGCCAACGTCCTGACTTTC
CDR3aa: CASSVAGMYSGANVLTF

abundance: -
v_gene: TRBV9
d_gene: -
j_gene: TRBJ2-3
CDR3nt: TGTGCCAGCAGCGGGCCCGGACCTCCTCAGTATTTT
CDR3aa: CASSGPGPPQYF

abundance: -
v_gene: TRBV28
d_gene: TRBD2
j_gene: TRBJ2-4
CDR3nt: TGTGCCAGCAGCCCCTCGACCGGGACTATAAACATTCAGTACTTC
CDR3aa: CASSPSTGTINIQYF

abundance: -
v_gene: TRBV29-1
d_gene: -
j_gene: TRBJ2-7
CDR3nt: TGCAGCGTTGAAGAGGTTGAAGGATCCTACGAGCAGTACTTC
CDR3aa: CSVEEVEGSYEQYF

abundance: -
v_gene: TRBV12-3/TRBV12-4
d_gene: TRBD2
j_gene: TRBJ2-1
CDR3nt: TGTGCCAGCAGTTTAGAGGCTCCCGGGACTAGCGGGAGGCCCTACAATGAGCAGTTCTTC
CDR3aa: CASSLEAPGTSGRPYNEQFF

abundance: -
v_gene: TRBV2
d_gene: TRBD1
j_gene: TRBJ1-1
CDR3nt: TGTGCCAGCCGGGGCAGGGGGTTCACTGAAGCTTTCTTT
CDR3aa: CASRGRGFTEAFF

abundance: -
v_gene: TRBV5-8
d_gene: -
j_gene: TRBJ2-7
CDR3nt: TGTGCCAGTAGGACAATTGTGTCCTACGAGCAGTACTTC
CDR3aa: CASRTIVSYEQYF

abundance: -
v_gene: TRBV2
d_gene: -
j_gene: TRBJ2-3
CDR3nt: TGTGCCAGTAATCCGAGTCCTTTGGATACGCAGTATTTT
CDR3aa: CASNPSPLDTQYF

abundance: -
v_gene: TRBV20-1
d_gene: -
j_gene: TRBJ1-2
CDR3nt: TGCAGTGCTAGAGTAGGGGAAGGGTTCTATGGCTACACCTTC
CDR3aa: CSARVGEGFYGYTF

abundance: -
v_gene: TRBV28
d_gene: -
j_gene: TRBJ1-1
CDR3nt: TGTGCCAGCAGCGACCTGGACAGCGGCACTGAAGCTTTCTTT
CDR3aa: CASSDLDSGTEAFF

abundance: -
v_gene: TRBV20-1
d_gene: TRBD2
j_gene: TRBJ2-1
CDR3nt: TGCAGTGCTAGAGCGGGGACTAGCGGGTTCAATGAGCAGTTCTTC
CDR3aa: CSARAGTSGFNEQFF

abundance: -
v_gene: TRBV9
d_gene: -
j_gene: TRBJ2-3
CDR3nt: TGTGCCAGCAGCTTTCAGGGGATCGGGACAGATACGCAGTATTTT
CDR3aa: CASSFQGIGTDTQYF

abundance: many
v_gene: TRBV7-9
d_gene: -
j_gene: TRBJ2-5
CDR3nt: TGTGCCAGCAGCTTCTACCGGGGAGAGACCCAGTACTTC
CDR3aa: CASSFYRGETQYF

abundance: -
v_gene: TRBV19
d_gene: -
j_gene: TRBJ2-7
CDR3nt: TGTGCCAGTAGTATAAGTTGGGGCGGGAACTACGAGCAGTACTTC
CDR3aa: CASSISWGGNYEQYF

abundance: -
v_gene: TRBV4-3
d_gene: TRBD1
j_gene: TRBJ2-7
CDR3nt: TGCGCCAGCAGCCAAGATATCGGAACAGGGACAGTAGTGGGCTACGAGCAGTACTTC
CDR3aa: CASSQDIGTGTVVGYEQYF

abundance: few
v_gene: TRBV28
d_gene: -
j_gene: TRBJ1-5
CDR3nt: TGTGCCAGCAGGGCGCCGGGTCAGCCCCAGCATTTT
CDR3aa: CASRAPGQPQHF